These T cell receptor beta chains were read from a single sample in a study of cytomegalovirus exposure and HLA in healthy donors. Sequenced by immunoSEQ multiplex PCR; TCRdb stores in-frame clones only, minus some. Listed are approximately 82,000 clones; 1.3% to 1.5% falls within the top ten. The sample comprised PBMCs. The source is a woman in her sixties or seventies in good health and CMV-seronegative. Both conserved end residues are part of each CDR3. Each record gives: V gene, J gene, CDR3 protein.

TRBV20-1	TRBJ1-1	CSAHRNTEAFF
TRBV7-2	TRBJ1-1	CASSLKVAAPDTMNTEAFF
TRBV9	TRBJ2-2	CASSTYSGLNTGELFF
TRBV28	TRBJ1-5	CASSSGLGGNQPQHF
TRBV28	TRBJ1-4	CASSRTGATNEKLFF
TRBV7-2	TRBJ1-3	CASSLQGAGNTIYF
TRBV29-1	TRBJ2-5	CSADIQGGETQYF
TRBV4-3	TRBJ2-2	CASSLRWDREYLGELFF
TRBV27	TRBJ1-1	CASSFSAGIAEAFF
TRBV2	TRBJ2-1	CASSVLENNEQFF
TRBV6-5	TRBJ2-2	CASSYSSRATGELFF
TRBV19	TRBJ2-7	CATVRREASYEQYF
TRBV19	TRBJ2-3	CASRNSGLAGYRTDTQYF
TRBV5-1	TRBJ2-1	CASMVRTSSYNEQFF
TRBV4-2	TRBJ2-7	CASSQEAGTGGGEQYF
TRBV28	TRBJ2-7	CASGTGGGDYEQYF
TRBV6-5	TRBJ2-2	CASGIEGGELFF
TRBV18	TRBJ2-7	CASSPRQGAVYEQYF
TRBV6-6	TRBJ2-3	CATGTDTQYF
TRBV18	TRBJ1-3	CASSQRVVETKVGGSGNTIYF
TRBV9	TRBJ2-1	CASSLLAGGYNEQFF
TRBV19	TRBJ1-2	CASRGTVGSLSNYGYTF
TRBV5-1	TRBJ2-7	CASSSFYLEGATYEQYF
TRBV6-5	TRBJ2-7	CASSYKRDYEQYF
TRBV28	TRBJ2-3	CASSLSGGGFTDTQYF
TRBV15	TRBJ2-5	CATSRDPGLAGAYQYF
TRBV19	TRBJ2-1	CASSVGTGHYNEQFF
TRBV11-2	TRBJ2-7	CASSLDAGVGEQYF
TRBV4-1	TRBJ1-3	CASSQVGGASSGNTIYF
TRBV19	TRBJ2-1	CASSVRQQGKEQFF
TRBV5-4	TRBJ1-6	CASGSSSYNSPLHF
TRBV7-2	TRBJ1-2	CASSSDTDRGYTF
TRBV5-5	TRBJ2-5	CASSFPSRETQYF
TRBV4-2	TRBJ2-7	CASSQEVRDRNEQYF
TRBV18	TRBJ2-3	CASSPSGQGADTQYF
TRBV6-5	TRBJ2-5	CASSPRTSGRETQYF
TRBV4-2	TRBJ2-5	CASSQGSGERETQYF